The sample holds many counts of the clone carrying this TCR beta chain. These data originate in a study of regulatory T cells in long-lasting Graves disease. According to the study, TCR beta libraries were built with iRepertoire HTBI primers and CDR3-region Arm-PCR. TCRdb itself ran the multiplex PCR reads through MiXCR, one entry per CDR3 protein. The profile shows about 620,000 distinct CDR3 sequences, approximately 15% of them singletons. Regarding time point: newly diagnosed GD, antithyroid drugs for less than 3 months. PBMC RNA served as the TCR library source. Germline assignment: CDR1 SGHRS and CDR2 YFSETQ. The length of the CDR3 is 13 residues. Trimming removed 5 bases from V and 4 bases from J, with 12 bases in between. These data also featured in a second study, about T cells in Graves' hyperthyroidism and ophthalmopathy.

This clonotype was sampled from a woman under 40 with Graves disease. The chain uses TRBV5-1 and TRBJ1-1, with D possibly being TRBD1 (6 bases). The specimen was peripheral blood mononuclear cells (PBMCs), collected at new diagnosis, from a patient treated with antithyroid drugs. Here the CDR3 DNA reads TGCGCCAGCAGAGGGCAAGGGGGCACTGAAGCTTTCTTT. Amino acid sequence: CASRGQGGTEAFF.